One and the same sample provided the 15 T cell receptor beta chains below, sequenced in a study of blood T cells in healthy people across ages. A second about 7 to 12 cycle PCR used barcoded and J-beta primers. In TCRdb, the 5' RACE reads were re-called with MiXCR into one record per CDR3 protein. The sample shows just over 1 million distinct CDR3 sequences, 40% to 50% of them seen only once. Sequencing was done on a sample of blood. These receptors all stem from a woman in her fifties or sixties in good health.

This chain links TRBV9 with TRBJ1-1; D uncertain. This CDR3 comprises 15 residues. CDR1 is SGDLS and CDR2 is YYNGEE in the germline V gene. The V end lost 0 bases, the J end lost 3 bases, and 12 bases lay between the germline ends. CDR3: CASSVEAREDTEAFF. The DNA of the CDR3 is TGTGCCAGCAGCGTAGAAGCTCGGGAGGACACTGAAGCTTTCTTT. Full variable domain (remainder filled in from reference TRBV9 and TRBJ1-1): DSGVTQTPKHLITATGQRVTLRCSPRSGDLSVYWYQQSLDQGLQFLIQYYNGEERAKGNILERFSAQQFPDLHSELNLSSLELGDSALYFCASSVEAREDTEAFFGQGTRLTVV.

This clonotype was picked up a small number of times. The V and J genes are TRBV29-1 and TRBJ2-4; D might be TRBD2 (5 bases). The CDR3 has 14 amino acids. The germline CDR1 and CDR2 sequences are SQVTM and ANQGSEA. Trimming cost V 5 bases and J 13 bases, with 24 bases left between them. The CDR3 coding sequence is TGCAGCGTTCCTGTGGGCACTAGGTCGAGGGAGCAGTACTTC. It specifies CSVPVGTRSREQYF. Full variable domain (remainder filled in from reference TRBV29-1 and TRBJ2-4): SAVISQKPSRDICQRGTSLTIQCQVDSQVTMMFWYRQQPGQSLTLIATANQGSEATYESGFVIDKFPISRPNLTFSTLTVSNMSPEDSSIYLCSVPVGTRSREQYFGAGTRLSVL.

This clonotype was seen just once. This could be a read error, since a much larger clone is one nucleotide away. V usage is TRBV5-1 and J usage is TRBJ2-7; D may be TRBD2 (5 bases). Trimming shortened V by 4 bases and J by 7 bases, and 18 bases separated the two germline ends. Germline CDR1 SGHRS, CDR2 YFSETQ. This CDR3 has 14 residues. The CDR3 DNA is TGCGCCAGCAGCGTTGAGGGATCCTACAATGAGCAGTACTTC. The encoded protein is CASSVEGSYNEQYF.

This clonotype was seen only a few times. The chain carries TRBV9 and TRBJ2-5; the D gene is possibly TRBD1 (6 bases). Germline assignment: CDR1 SGDLS and CDR2 YYNGEE. The CDR3 loop spans 15 amino acids. Trimming stripped 2 bases from V and 1 base from J, with 12 bases between. For the CDR3, the DNA is TGTGCCAGCAGCGTTCGGGACAACACCCAAGAGACCCAGTACTTC. It is translated as CASSVRDNTQETQYF.

The J gene is TRBJ2-7, the V gene TRBV20-1; tentative D call: TRBD2 (5 bases). The CDR3 length is 14 residues. The germline V gene has CDR1 DFQATT and CDR2 SNEGSKA (reference sequence). The ends were cut back, 5 bases at V and 2 bases at J, with 16 bases in the middle. The chain's CDR3 is CSADTDTGAYEQYF. The CDR3 bases are TGCAGTGCTGATACAGATACCGGGGCCTACGAGCAGTACTTC.

V gene TRBV27 combines with J gene TRBJ2-1; no clear D. V lost 3 bases to trimming and J lost 0 bases, with 6 bases between them. Germline CDR1 reads MNHEY; CDR2 reads SMNVEV (reference sequence). The CDR3 spans 14 residues. This CDR3 is CASSFKSSYNEQFF. CDR3 in DNA: TGTGCCAGCAGTTTTAAGAGCTCCTACAATGAGCAGTTCTTC.

This clonotype was detected only a few times. V is TRBV27 and J is TRBJ2-7; the D gene could be TRBD1 or TRBD2 (5 bases each). The germline CDR1 and CDR2 sequences are MNHEY and SMNVEV (reference sequence). The CDR3 length is 14 residues. Deletions cut 6 bases from V and 1 base from J, with 13 bases between. CDR3 coding DNA: TGTGCCAGCAGGTGGGGACCGCCATCCTACGAGCAGTACTTC. Amino acids: CASRWGPPSYEQYF.

This clonotype was detected only a few times. The chain recombines TRBV4-2 with TRBJ2-1, with D perhaps given as TRBD1 or TRBD2 (5 bases each). The V end was cut by 5 bases, the J end by 2 bases, with 22 bases between. Germline CDR1 is LGHNA and CDR2 is YNFKEQ. CDR3 length: 18 amino acids. CDR3 nucleotide sequence: TGTGCCAGCAGCAGAGGGCCGGGACCGGGTGAGGCCTACAATGAGCAGTTCTTC. Its protein is CASSRGPGPGEAYNEQFF.

This clonotype was detected once. V gene TRBV24-1 combines with J gene TRBJ2-2; D gene uncertain. The germline V and J ends were trimmed by 4 bases and 6 bases, with 11 bases remaining between them. CDR1 and CDR2 from the germline V gene are KGHDR and SFDVKD. The CDR3 is 14 residues long. The CDR3 protein is CATSDTSLPGELFF. Written as DNA, the CDR3 is TGTGCCACCAGTGACACCAGTCTTCCCGGGGAGCTGTTTTTT.

This clonotype was counted only a few times. This chain uses TRBV29-1 with TRBJ2-7; unclear D gene. CDR1 is SQVTM, CDR2 ANQGSEA, per germline. The CDR3 covers 12 residues. The V end was cut by 6 bases, the J end by 0 bases, with 9 bases between. DNA of the CDR3: TGCAGCGTCCGGGCTTCCTCCTACGAGCAGTACTTC. Its protein is CSVRASSYEQYF.

The table lists this clonotype with a few counts. The rearrangement links TRBV21-1 to TRBJ2-7. TRBV21-1 is termed a pseudogene. The CDR3 is 16 amino acids. The CDR3 sequence: CASSLKRRTGAYEQYF. The CDR3 bases are TGTGCCAGCAGCCTCAAAAGGCGGACAGGAGCCTACGAGCAGTACTTC.

Only a few counts were recorded for this clonotype. This rearrangement joins TRBV9 to TRBJ2-3, with 8 nucleotides matching TRBD2. Germline V lookup: CDR1 SGDLS, CDR2 YYNGEE. Unmatched junction bases numbered 7, after V lost 4 bases and J lost 3 bases. The CDR3 sequence is 15 residues long. The CDR3 reads CASSLWSGSTDTQYF. In DNA, the CDR3 is TGTGCCAGCAGCCTGTGGAGCGGGAGTACAGATACGCAGTATTTT.

The sample holds a few counts of this clonotype. V and J are TRBV2 and TRBJ1-2, with 7 bases lining up with TRBD1. V lost 10 bases and J lost 4; bases outside the gene matches: 12. The germline gives CDR1 SNHLY, CDR2 FYNNEI. The CDR3 extends over 14 amino acids. The CDR3 loop is CATGRDSKSYGYTF. CDR3 coding DNA: TGTGCCACAGGGAGGGACAGCAAGTCCTATGGCTACACCTTC.

The chain joins TRBV6-2 or TRBV6-3 to TRBJ2-5; 7 bases map to TRBD2. Trimming at V came to 4 bases and at J to 5 bases, leaving 7 bases not matched to a gene. The V gene's germline CDR1 is MNHEY and CDR2 SVGEGT. The CDR3 loop spans 14 amino acids. The CDR3: CASSLRERLETQYF. In DNA form, the CDR3 reads TGTGCCAGCAGTTTGCGGGAGAGGCTGGAGACCCAGTACTTC.

As regards this clonotype: A much bigger clone sits one base away, suggesting this may be a read error. The chain combines TRBV7-3 with TRBJ2-3; D is unresolved. Trimming removed 5 bases from V and 8 bases from J, with 14 bases in between. Germline V gene data show CDR1 as SGHTA and CDR2 as FQGTGA. This CDR3 spans 13 amino acids. CDR3 DNA: TGTGCCAGCAGCCTCTCTGGAAGCTGTACGCAGTATTTT. As protein: CASSLSGSCTQYF.